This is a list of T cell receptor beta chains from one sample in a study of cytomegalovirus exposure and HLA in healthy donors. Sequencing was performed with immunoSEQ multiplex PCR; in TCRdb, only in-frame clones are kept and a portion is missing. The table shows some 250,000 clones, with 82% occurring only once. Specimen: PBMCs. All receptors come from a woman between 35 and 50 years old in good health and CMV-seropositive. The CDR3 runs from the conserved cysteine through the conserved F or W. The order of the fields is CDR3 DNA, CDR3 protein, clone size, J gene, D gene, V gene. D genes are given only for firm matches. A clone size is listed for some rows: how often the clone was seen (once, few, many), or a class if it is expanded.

TGTGCCATCAGTAATGTGGGACAGAGCAACTTCTATAATTCACCCCTCCACTTT | CAISNVGQSNFYNSPLHF | - | TRBJ1-6 | TRBD1 | TRBV10-3
TGTGCCAGCAGCTTCCAGGGACAGTACTATGGCTACACCTTC | CASSFQGQYYGYTF | - | TRBJ1-2 | TRBD1 | TRBV11-2
TGTGCCAGTAGTATTAGGAGGGTAGATCAGCCCCAGCATTTT | CASSIRRVDQPQHF | - | TRBJ1-5 | - | TRBV19
TGTGCCAGCAGCGGAACAGACAGGGACTATGGCTACACCTTC | CASSGTDRDYGYTF | - | TRBJ1-2 | TRBD1 | TRBV7-6
TGTGCCAGCAGCCTAGGACAGGGATTCTCCTACGAGCAGTACTTC | CASSLGQGFSYEQYF | - | TRBJ2-7 | TRBD1 | TRBV7-9
TGTGCCAGCAGCTGGAGGGGGGGGAACACCGGGGAGCTGTTTTTT | CASSWRGGNTGELFF | few | TRBJ2-2 | - | TRBV7-2
TGTTCCAGCAGCCGCCCGGGAACCTCTAATGAAAAACTGTTTTTT | CSSSRPGTSNEKLFF | - | TRBJ1-4 | - | TRBV7-9
TGTGCCAGTAGCAAGTCCGGGACAGGGTCCTACGAGCAGTACTTC | CASSKSGTGSYEQYF | - | TRBJ2-7 | TRBD1 | TRBV19
TGTGCCAGCAGCCCAAGGAGGGGAGGCACAGATACGCAGTATTTT | CASSPRRGGTDTQYF | - | TRBJ2-3 | - | TRBV11-3
TGTGCCACCAGAGGGGACAGGATTAACTATGGCTACACCTTC | CATRGDRINYGYTF | - | TRBJ1-2 | TRBD1 | TRBV28
TGTGCCAGCAGCTTGAGCGGGGACAGGGCTCCCCTCTATGGCTACACCTTC | CASSLSGDRAPLYGYTF | once | TRBJ1-2 | TRBD1 | TRBV9
TGTGCCAGCAGCTTACTACGGGGCACTGAAGCTTTCTTT | CASSLLRGTEAFF | - | TRBJ1-1 | - | TRBV7-2
TGTGCCAGCTCACCAGGAGCGTTAAGGGGGCAGTTCTTC | CASSPGALRGQFF | - | TRBJ2-1 | - | TRBV18
TGTGCCAGCAGCACCGGACAGGGGAGCTCCTACAATGAGCAGTTCTTC | CASSTGQGSSYNEQFF | - | TRBJ2-1 | TRBD1 | TRBV5-4
TGTGCCAGTACCACTAGACAGGGGCGCACAGATACGCAGTATTTT | CASTTRQGRTDTQYF | - | TRBJ2-3 | TRBD1 | TRBV19
TGTGCCAGCAGCTCTAGGCACAGGGGGTTAGGTCAGCCCCAGCATTTT | CASSSRHRGLGQPQHF | few | TRBJ1-5 | TRBD1 | TRBV4-2
TGTGCCAGTAGTATTTCTAACTCCGGGGAGCTGTTTTTT | CASSISNSGELFF | - | TRBJ2-2 | - | TRBV19
TGTGCCAGTAGTATCGGGACAGGGCTTCAGCCCCAGCATTTT | CASSIGTGLQPQHF | - | TRBJ1-5 | TRBD1 | TRBV19
TGTGCCTGGAGGGGGACAGGGGGCAATCAGCCCCAGCATTTT | CAWRGTGGNQPQHF | - | TRBJ1-5 | TRBD1 | TRBV30
TGTTCCAGCAGCTTAGCGAGGGAGCCCCAGCATTTT | CSSSLAREPQHF | - | TRBJ1-5 | - | TRBV7-9
TGTGCCAGCAGCTTGTTTGCGGGAGTGGCCGAGACCCAGTACTTC | CASSLFAGVAETQYF | few | TRBJ2-5 | TRBD2 | TRBV5-4
TGTGCTAGTGTCCTTCAGGGGCCCCCCGGGGAGCTGTTTTTT | CASVLQGPPGELFF | - | TRBJ2-2 | - | TRBV12-5
TGCAGCGTTGAAGACCCCCGGACAGGGACTGAAGCTTTCTTT | CSVEDPRTGTEAFF | - | TRBJ1-1 | TRBD1 | TRBV29-1
TGTGCCAGCAGTGACCTCCGGGGTATGAACACTGAAGCTTTCTTT | CASSDLRGMNTEAFF | - | TRBJ1-1 | - | TRBV6-1
TGTGCCAGCAGGTATATGACTAGCGGAGCCGGGGAGCTGTTTTTT | CASRYMTSGAGELFF | once | TRBJ2-2 | TRBD2 | TRBV6-5
TGCAGCGTTGATTGGGGACTAGGGTACAATGAGCAGTTCTTC | CSVDWGLGYNEQFF | - | TRBJ2-1 | TRBD2 | TRBV29-1
TGTGCCAGCAGCTTTATCGGGAATGCACCCTACGAGCAGTACTTC | CASSFIGNAPYEQYF | - | TRBJ2-7 | - | TRBV11-3
TGTGCCAGCAGTGAACGCGGGACAGGGGGCGGCGGCTACACCTTC | CASSERGTGGGGYTF | - | TRBJ1-2 | TRBD1 | TRBV2
TGTGCCAGCAGCCGGGAAGGGCTAAGCTATGGCTACACCTTC | CASSREGLSYGYTF | few | TRBJ1-2 | - | TRBV6-1
TGTGCCAGCAGCCCGGGGACAGCCTCCGAGCAGTACTTC | CASSPGTASEQYF | - | TRBJ2-7 | TRBD1 | TRBV9
TGTGCCTGGAGTGCGGGGAATTCACCCCTCCACTTT | CAWSAGNSPLHF | - | TRBJ1-6 | - | TRBV30